These T cell receptor beta chains were read from a single sample in a study of T cells in localized non-small cell lung cancer. The method was immunoSEQ multiplex PCR; TCRdb's version includes in-frame clones alone and lacks a portion of them. The sample holds fewer than 40,000 clones, 70% to 90% seen once. Sequences were derived from peripheral blood, sampled before any cancer treatment. These receptors came from a male donor older than 55 with stage III lung adenocarcinoma. CDR3s include the opening cysteine and the closing phenylalanine or tryptophan. D genes are given only for firm matches. Not all rows give a size; the values are once, few, many and, for expanded clones, a class.

j_call | clone_size | d_call | v_call | cdr3_aa | cdr3_nt
TRBJ1-1 | NA | NA | TRBV6-5 | CASSSFTTEAFF | TGTGCCAGCAGTTCTTTTACCACTGAAGCTTTCTTT
TRBJ2-7 | NA | NA | TRBV5-4 | CASSTGTPMSEQYF | TGTGCCAGCAGCACCGGGACTCCTATGAGCGAGCAGTACTTC
TRBJ2-2 | NA | TRBD2 | TRBV4-2 | CASSQDRLAVNTGELFF | TGTGCCAGCAGCCAAGATAGGCTAGCGGTCAACACCGGGGAGCTGTTTTTT
TRBJ2-5 | NA | NA | TRBV2 | CARKSRARSGTQYF | TGTGCCAGAAAATCCCGGGCCCGGTCCGGGACCCAGTACTTC
TRBJ2-1 | NA | NA | TRBV6-6 | CASCGQRTFNEQFF | TGTGCCAGCTGCGGGCAGCGTACGTTCAATGAGCAGTTCTTC
TRBJ2-1 | NA | NA | TRBV9 | CASSPALREHEQFF | TGTGCCAGCAGCCCCGCCTTGAGGGAGCATGAGCAGTTCTTC
TRBJ1-1 | once | NA | TRBV28 | CASTTSMNTEAFF | TGTGCCAGCACGACCAGCATGAACACTGAAGCTTTCTTT
TRBJ1-2 | NA | NA | TRBV6-1 | CASLLDGSLHGYTF | TGTGCCAGCCTACTCGACGGGTCCCTTCATGGCTACACCTTC
TRBJ2-6 | NA | NA | TRBV7-6 | CASSLLPSSGANVLTF | TGTGCCAGCAGCTTATTGCCCAGCTCTGGGGCCAACGTCCTGACTTTC
TRBJ2-5 | NA | TRBD2 | TRBV29-1 | CSGGERGTQYF | TGCAGCGGGGGCGAGCGGGGGACCCAGTACTTC
TRBJ2-1 | NA | NA | TRBV27 | CASSGGTGGRGEQFF | TGTGCCAGCAGTGGGGGGACTGGCGGACGGGGTGAGCAGTTCTTC
TRBJ1-1 | NA | NA | TRBV6-1 | CASKYGGATEAFF | TGTGCCAGCAAGTACGGGGGGGCAACTGAAGCTTTCTTT
TRBJ1-2 | NA | NA | TRBV4-2 | CASSQGMGWGGDGYTF | TGTGCCAGCAGCCAAGGAATGGGGTGGGGAGGTGATGGCTACACCTTC
TRBJ2-6 | NA | NA | TRBV5-1 | CASSVNSGANVLTF | TGCGCCAGCAGCGTCAACTCTGGGGCCAACGTCCTGACTTTC
TRBJ1-5 | NA | TRBD1 | TRBV15 | CATSRDPGGYQPQHF | TGTGCCACCAGCAGAGATCCAGGGGGCTATCAGCCCCAGCATTTT
TRBJ2-2 | NA | TRBD2 | TRBV19 | CASSTPPSAGWAGGSVWTGELFF | TGTGCCAGTAGTACCCCCCCGTCGGCTGGGTGGGCGGGAGGTTCAGTTTGGACCGGGGAGCTGTTTTTT
TRBJ1-1 | NA | TRBD1 | TRBV18 | CASSTQGAQAEAFF | TGTGCCAGCTCAACACAGGGGGCGCAGGCTGAAGCTTTCTTT
TRBJ1-1 | NA | NA | TRBV28 | CASSPDSLNTEAFF | TGTGCCAGCAGTCCGGACAGTTTGAACACTGAAGCTTTCTTT
TRBJ2-7 | NA | NA | TRBV5-1 | CASSLGRAVSEQYF | TGCGCCAGCAGCTTAGGCAGAGCCGTATCTGAGCAGTACTTC
TRBJ2-1 | NA | NA | TRBV11-2 | CASSLGGSSYNEQFF | TGTGCCAGCAGCTTAGGAGGGAGCTCCTACAATGAGCAGTTCTTC
TRBJ2-1 | NA | NA | TRBV19 | CASSGNGGAYNEQFF | TGTGCCAGTAGTGGGAACGGCGGGGCCTACAATGAGCAGTTCTTC
TRBJ2-7 | NA | NA | TRBV18 | CASSPPSGPYEQYF | TGTGCCAGCTCACCACCGTCAGGGCCTTACGAGCAGTACTTC
TRBJ1-3 | NA | NA | TRBV5-4 | CASSVAQGFGNTIYF | TGTGCCAGCAGCGTAGCTCAGGGTTTTGGAAACACCATATATTTT
TRBJ2-4 | NA | NA | TRBV6-5 | CASSYSGQGSKNIQYF | TGTGCCAGCAGTTACTCGGGGCAGGGCTCCAAAAACATTCAGTACTTC
TRBJ2-3 | NA | NA | TRBV19 | CASSITDTQYF | TGTGCCAGTAGTATCACAGATACGCAGTATTTT
TRBJ1-5 | once | NA | TRBV21-1 | CASSKEMEQYNQPQHF | TGTGCCAGCAGCAAAGAAATGGAACAGTACAATCAGCCCCAGCATTTT
TRBJ2-2 | NA | NA | TRBV2 | CASSRGTLETGELFF | TGTGCCAGCAGTAGAGGGACTTTAGAGACCGGGGAGCTGTTTTTT
TRBJ2-3 | NA | NA | TRBV7-9 | CASSLGSGGGRTDTQYF | TGTGCCAGCAGCTTGGGGTCCGGGGGAGGACGCACAGATACGCAGTATTTT
TRBJ2-7 | NA | NA | TRBV10-2 | CASSELEGLYEQYF | TGCGCCAGCAGTGAACTGGAAGGACTCTACGAGCAGTACTTC
TRBJ2-1 | NA | NA | TRBV29-1 | CSDSFGFEQFF | TGCAGCGACAGCTTCGGGTTTGAGCAGTTCTTC
TRBJ1-2 | NA | NA | TRBV15 | CATSPSSRTVGGYTF | TGTGCCACCAGCCCCTCGTCGAGGACAGTAGGCGGCTACACCTTC
TRBJ1-2 | NA | NA | TRBV7-9 | CAPGPGRWAGGYTF | TGTGCCCCCGGGCCAGGCAGGTGGGCAGGTGGCTACACCTTC
TRBJ2-7 | NA | TRBD1 | TRBV28 | CASAPGGPPYEQYF | TGTGCCAGCGCCCCAGGGGGTCCCCCCTACGAGCAGTACTTC
TRBJ1-3 | NA | NA | TRBV19 | CASRPGVSGNTIYF | TGTGCCAGTCGTCCGGGCGTTTCTGGAAACACCATATATTTT
TRBJ1-2 | NA | TRBD1 | TRBV19 | CASSIPGGGFVYGYTF | TGTGCCAGTAGTATCCCAGGGGGAGGTTTCGTCTATGGCTACACCTTC
TRBJ1-2 | NA | TRBD1 | TRBV28 | CASTLGGQGVSNYGYTF | TGTGCCAGCACATTAGGGGGACAGGGGGTATCTAACTATGGCTACACCTTC
TRBJ2-3 | NA | NA | TRBV27 | CASSPRGPGTDTQYF | TGTGCCAGCAGTCCCCGGGGACCGGGGACAGATACGCAGTATTTT
TRBJ1-5 | NA | NA | TRBV6-5 | CASSRDTGEPQHF | TGTGCCAGCAGCCGGGACACCGGAGAGCCCCAGCATTTT
TRBJ1-1 | NA | TRBD1 | TRBV18 | CASSPRQGSGNTEAFF | TGTGCCAGCTCACCTAGACAGGGGTCCGGGAACACTGAAGCTTTCTTT
TRBJ1-2 | NA | TRBD1 | TRBV5-4 | CASSSQGGNYGYTF | TGTGCCAGCAGCTCACAGGGGGGGAACTATGGCTACACCTTC
TRBJ2-3 | medium-sized | TRBD1 | TRBV13 | CASSHTGAYGTDTQYF | TGTGCCAGCAGTCATACAGGGGCCTATGGCACAGATACGCAGTATTTT
TRBJ2-1 | NA | NA | TRBV7-2 | CASSRGTVTNEQFF | TGTGCCAGCAGCCGCGGGACAGTTACCAATGAGCAGTTCTTC
TRBJ2-3 | NA | NA | TRBV7-3 | CASSLNPAGGGTDTQYF | TGTGCCAGCAGCTTAAATCCGGCAGGGGGAGGGACAGATACGCAGTATTTT